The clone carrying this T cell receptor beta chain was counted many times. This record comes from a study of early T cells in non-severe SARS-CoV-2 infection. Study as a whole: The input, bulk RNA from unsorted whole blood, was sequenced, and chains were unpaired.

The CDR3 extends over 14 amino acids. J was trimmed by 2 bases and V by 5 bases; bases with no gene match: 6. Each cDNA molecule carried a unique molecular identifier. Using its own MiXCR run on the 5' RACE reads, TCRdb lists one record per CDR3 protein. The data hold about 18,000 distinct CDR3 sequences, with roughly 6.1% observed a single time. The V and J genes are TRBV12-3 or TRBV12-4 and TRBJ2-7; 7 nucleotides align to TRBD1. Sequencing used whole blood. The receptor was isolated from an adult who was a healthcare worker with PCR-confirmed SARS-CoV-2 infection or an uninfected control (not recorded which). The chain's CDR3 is CASSDRDRAYEQYF. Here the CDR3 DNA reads TGTGCCAGCAGTGACCGTGACAGGGCCTACGAGCAGTACTTC.